This T cell receptor (beta chain) was captured by sequencing in a study of OX40 agonist ivuxolimab in advanced cancers. Background on the study: Prior anti-PD-1, anti-PD-L1 or anti-CTLA-4 therapy was allowed; around 40% had some.

Findings of the study overall: Clonal expansion was seen in CD4+ and CD8+ blood T cells by week 6 at 0.1 to 3.0 mg/kg.

Using immunoSEQ multiplex PCR, the repertoire was profiled, and TCRdb retains in-frame clones only, with some absent. This sample has about 68,000 clones, with 91% found just once. Blood sampling took place at baseline, cycle 4 day 1, and cycle 7 day 1. Concerning this clone itself: Its antigen is still unknown.

This specimen was CD4+ or CD8+ T cells sorted from blood, taken in a trial of the OX40 agonist ivuxolimab. The clonotype comes from an adult with an advanced solid tumor such as melanoma, head and neck, liver or kidney cancer.

CDR3 sequence reads: CASRTTGTGANVLTF. The DNA for the CDR3 is TGTGCCAGCAGAACCACAGGGACCGGGGCCAACGTCCTGACTTTC. The V call is TRBV7-2, the J call TRBJ2-6, with a possible D match to TRBD1 (6 bases). Germline assignment: CDR1 SGHTA and CDR2 FQGNSA. The CDR3 has 15 residues. V lost 6 bases, J lost 4 bases, and 13 bases lay in between.